This T cell receptor (beta chain) appears in the sequencing data of a study of T cells after yellow fever vaccination. As for the study in general: SMART-Seq v4 Ultra Low Input prepared libraries from low-cell fractions.

This clonotype was seen ten or more times. Its cognate antigen is unknown. TCR cDNA was made by 5'RACE template switching, adding a universal primer site and UMIs. TCRdb ran MiXCR on the 5' RACE reads and lists one entry per CDR3 protein. The table lists 250,000 to 400,000 distinct CDR3 sequences, approximately 4% of them singletons. Germline CDR1 is DFQATT and CDR2 is SNEGSKA (reference sequence). Trimming shortened V by 0 bases and J by 0 bases, and 9 bases separated the two germline ends. The CDR3 is 14 residues long. Regarding the study as a whole: FACS-sorted repertoires might harbor abundant contaminating clonotypes from the bulk population. The study re-detected most primary-vaccination clones after the booster (roughly 96% CD4, 85% to 90% CD8).

The chain carries TRBV20-1 and TRBJ2-7, with D perhaps matching TRBD1 (5 bases). The specimen comprised PBMCs, sampled 5 days after the yellow fever booster vaccination. The clonotype was recovered from a man younger than 35 who received the YFV17D yellow fever vaccine. The CDR3 coding sequence is TGCAGTGCTAGAGATCAGGGCATCTCCTACGAGCAGTACTTC. It encodes CSARDQGISYEQYF.